The 23 T cell receptor beta chains in this list originate from one sample, sequenced in a study of tumor-infiltrating lymphocytes in primary liver carcinoma. Germline DNA was also extracted, while the blood RNA originated from unsorted whole blood. A constant-region primer primed TCR beta cDNA synthesis from 400 to 550 ng of total RNA. Construction of TCR beta libraries relied on three successive nested multiplex PCR rounds employing slightly modified ARM-PCR. Rounds one and two of PCR, each of approximately 11 cycles, were primed with TRBV1-TRBV30 forward primers and a C-beta reverse primer. TCRdb redid the calling of the multiplex PCR reads with MiXCR, one entry per CDR3 protein. Of about 200,000 distinct CDR3 sequences listed, less than 65% are singletons. The sample consisted of peripheral blood. The source is a woman in her sixties with primary liver carcinoma and hepatitis B virus infection.

Regarding this clonotype: No conserved phenylalanine or tryptophan ends this CDR3, so it is likely a read error. The chain combines TRBV12-3 or TRBV12-4 with TRBJ1-1, with 11 bases that match TRBD1. V lost 3 bases to trimming and J lost 11 bases; unmatched junction nucleotides: 20. The CDR3 loop spans 18 amino acids. CDR3 nucleotide sequence: TGTGCCAGCAGTTTCCTGGGGACGGTAGGGACAGGGGGTCTTTGGGCTTTCTCT. Protein: CASSFLGTVGTGGLWAFS.

Remarks on this clonotype: One junction end does not reproduce the germline sequence, and a read error may be involved. The rearrangement uses TRBV11-3 and TRBJ2-2, with a weak D call TRBD1 (6 bases). The V gene's germline CDR1 is SGHNT and CDR2 YENEEA. The CDR3 consists of 15 residues. CDR3 nucleotides: TGTGCCAGCAGCCGAGATGGGGGCGATACCGGGGTGCTGTTTTTT. This sequence encodes CASSRDGGDTGVLFF.

The rearrangement joins TRBV6-5 to TRBJ2-1, with D possibly being TRBD2 (5 bases). CDR3 length: 16 amino acids. Germline CDR1 MNHEY, CDR2 SVGAGI. Trimming stripped 3 bases from V and 8 bases from J, with 20 bases between. In nucleotides, the CDR3 is TGTGCCAGCAGTTATCTCCGGGATCAAAGTAGCCATGAGCAGTTCTTC. Its translation: CASSYLRDQSSHEQFF.

This clonotype was picked up many times. The chain joins TRBV11-2 to TRBJ2-2, with D possibly matching TRBD1 (5 bases). This CDR3 has 17 amino acids. V gave up 0 bases and J gave up 0 bases, with 11 bases separating them. The germline CDR1 and CDR2 sequences are SGHAT and FQNNGV. CDR3 nucleotides: TGTGCCAGCAGCTTAGACCCCGAAGGGGCGAACACCGGGGAGCTGTTTTTT. Amino acid sequence: CASSLDPEGANTGELFF.

This chain joins TRBV6-1 and TRBJ2-7, with D perhaps matching TRBD1 or TRBD2 (5 bases each). The germline V gene has CDR1 MNHNS and CDR2 SASEGT. V lost 5 bases, J lost 8 bases, and 13 bases lay in between. The CDR3 has 12 amino acids. DNA of the CDR3: TGTGCCAGCAGTTGGGACCGGGGCAAGCAGTACTTC. Amino acid sequence: CASSWDRGKQYF.

This clonotype was recorded at least ten times. The chain employs TRBV12-3 or TRBV12-4 and TRBJ2-7, with no clear D. The CDR3 covers 11 residues. The V gene lost 5 bases and the J gene lost 6 bases, with 8 bases spanning the gap. In DNA, the CDR3 is TGTGCCAGCAGTAACATAGGCGAGCAGTACTTC. This sequence encodes CASSNIGEQYF.

With regard to this clonotype: The junction departs from germline at one end; a sequencing error may be responsible. The J gene is TRBJ1-2, the V gene TRBV7-9; TRBD1 matches 9 bases. Per germline, CDR1 SEHNR and CDR2 FQNEAQ (reference sequence). The CDR3 extends over 14 amino acids. The CDR3 loop reads CTSSREGQGSGYTF. CDR3 coding DNA: TGTACCAGCAGCAGAGAGGGACAGGGCAGCGGCTACACCTTC.

This clonotype was counted a few times. This sequence joins TRBV14 and TRBJ2-3; D is possibly TRBD2 (5 bases). Germline CDR1 reads SGHDN; CDR2 reads FVKESK. Deletions cut 1 base from V and 6 bases from J, with 14 bases between. The CDR3 consists of 15 residues. The chain's CDR3 is CASSQGGLLGDTQYF. CDR3 nucleotides: TGTGCCAGCAGCCAAGGCGGGCTACTAGGGGATACGCAGTATTTT.

Comments on this clonotype: At one of its ends the junction is not consistent with the germline gene, which may arise from a read error. This chain links TRBV11-2 with TRBJ2-7; D call uncertain. CDR3 size: 11 residues. The germline V gene has CDR1 SGHAT and CDR2 FQNNGV. In nucleotides, the CDR3 is TGTACCAGCAGCCATTCGTACGAGCAGTACTTC. Translated: CTSSHSYEQYF.

As to this clonotype: This may be a read error: a much more frequent sequence differs by one nucleotide. The DNA for the CDR3 is TGTGCCAGCAACTTGCGGCAGGGGGCCTACGAGCAGTACTTC. Amino acid sequence: CASNLRQGAYEQYF. This rearrangement joins TRBV5-6 to TRBJ2-7, with 7 nucleotides matching TRBD1. The germline V gene encodes CDR1 SGHDT and CDR2 YYEEEE. This CDR3 region has 14 residues.

Turning to this clonotype: This clone may be a read error of a much larger clone one base away. CDR3 sequence: CASSLTGSRNQPKHF. In DNA form, the CDR3 reads TGTGCCAGCAGCCTTACAGGGTCACGCAATCAGCCCAAGCATTTT. The rearrangement links TRBV12-3 or TRBV12-4 to TRBJ1-5, with D possibly TRBD1 on 6 matching bases. This CDR3 is 15 amino acids long.

As concerns this clonotype: This is likely a read error, given that the CDR3 carries no conserved phenylalanine or tryptophan at its end. It is unclear where the CDR3 begins or ends on the DNA, so no DNA is shown, and the CDR3 is as TCRdb lists it. The rearrangement uses TRBV6-6 and TRBJ2-2; TRBD2 reflects the table's D call only, with no check against the DNA. The CDR3 contains 16 residues when both ends are counted. CDR1 is MNHNY, CDR2 SVGAGI, per germline (reference sequence). The CDR3: CASSSKGLEGTGELSS.

The rearrangement links TRBV7-9 to TRBJ1-5, with D possibly TRBD1 on 5 matching bases. Between the trimmed V and J ends, which lost 6 bases and 3 bases, there was a span of 12 bases. Germline lookup yields CDR1 SEHNR and CDR2 FQNEAQ (reference sequence). This CDR3 region has 14 residues. As DNA, the CDR3 is TGTGCCAGCAGTCCCCTCAGGGACAATCAGCCCCAGCATTTT. Its translation is CASSPLRDNQPQHF.

The chain carries TRBV11-2 and TRBJ2-3; no clear D. Trimming took off 5 bases at V and 7 bases at J, with 19 bases between the two ends. Germline lookup yields CDR1 SGHAT and CDR2 FQNNGV. CDR3 length: 15 residues. The CDR3 here is CASSLIGNGRNTQYF. CDR3 bases: TGTGCCAGCAGCCTGATAGGGAATGGGCGGAATACGCAGTATTTT. Variable domain in full (rest from reference TRBV11-2 and TRBJ2-3): EAGVAQSPRYKIIEKRQSVAFWCNPISGHATLYWYQQILGQGPKLLIQFQNNGVVDDSQLPKDRFSAERLKGVDSTLKIQPAKLEDSAVYLCASSLIGNGRNTQYFGPGTRLTVL.

Comment on this clonotype: Germline and junction disagree at one end, which may indicate a read error. The J gene is TRBJ2-1, the V gene TRBV11-2; 10 positions match TRBD2. The germline V gene encodes CDR1 SGHAT and CDR2 FQNNGV. The CDR3 length is 18 residues. The CDR3 loop is CASSLDSILAGVFNEQFF. As DNA, the CDR3 is TGTGCTAGCAGCTTAGATTCCATCCTAGCGGGAGTTTTCAATGAGCAGTTCTTC.

On this clonotype itself: A much bigger clone sits one base away, suggesting this may be a read error. A read error is likely, as this CDR3 ends without the conserved phenylalanine or tryptophan. V gene TRBV11-2 combines with J gene TRBJ2-3, with D perhaps assigned TRBD1 or TRBD2 (5 bases each). Germline V gives CDR1 SGHAT, CDR2 FQNNGV. This CDR3 comprises 15 residues. The germline V and J ends were trimmed by 5 bases and 1 base, with 13 bases remaining between them. The CDR3: CASSLGAGRTDTQYL. The CDR3, as DNA: TGTGCCAGCAGCCTTGGGGCGGGTCGCACAGATACGCAGTATCTT.

Note on this clonotype: One base away lies a much larger clone, so this may be a sequencing read error. The V gene is TRBV6-2 or TRBV6-3, the J gene TRBJ2-1; 7 bases align to TRBD2. The germline V gene encodes CDR1 MNHEY and CDR2 SVGEGT. This CDR3 spans 15 amino acids. In DNA, the CDR3 is TGTTCCAGCAGATCAGCGGGGAACTCCTACAATGAGCAGTTCTTC. As protein: CSSRSAGNSYNEQFF.

This clonotype was detected ten times or more. This chain joins TRBV6-5 and TRBJ1-4; D may be TRBD1 (5 bases). This CDR3 spans 15 amino acids. CDR1 and CDR2 from the germline V gene are MNHEY and SVGAGI. Trimming took off 7 bases at V and 5 bases at J, with 17 bases between the two ends. The CDR3 DNA sequence: TGTGCCAGCAAGAGGGGCCCCAGTGGGAATGAAAAACTGTTTTTT. As protein: CASKRGPSGNEKLFF.

V gene TRBV11-2 combines with J gene TRBJ2-7, with 7 bases lining up with TRBD1. Germline assignment: CDR1 SGHAT and CDR2 FQNNGV. CDR3 length equals 19 residues. CDR3: CVSSPLNPIRNRGPYEQYF. For the CDR3, the DNA is TGTGTCAGTAGCCCACTTAATCCCATTCGAAACAGGGGTCCCTACGAGCAGTACTTC.

As for this clonotype: Just one base apart from a much larger clone, this may be a read error. The chain couples TRBV12-3 or TRBV12-4 to TRBJ2-1; D not certain. The CDR3 spans 17 residues. V was clipped by 7 bases and J by 0 bases, with 19 bases between them. CDR3 nucleotides: TGTGCCAGCAAATCCAGTGGTGACCTCTCCTCCTACAATGAGCAGTTCTTC. It codes for CASKSSGDLSSYNEQFF.

Remarks on this clonotype: With a much larger clone just one base away, this may be a read error. The chain employs TRBV4-1 and TRBJ2-1; 8 nucleotides line up with TRBD2. Germline CDR1 reads MGHRA; CDR2 reads YSYEKL. CDR3 length equals 20 residues. The CDR3 nucleotides read TGCGCCAGCAGCACCCGGACACTGAGCGGGAGTCAGAGCTCCTACATTGAGCAGTTCTTC. Translation gives CASSTRTLSGSQSSYIEQFF.

Note on this clonotype: A much larger clone sits a single nucleotide away, making a read error possible. The chain recombines TRBV6-1 with TRBJ1-5, with 9 nucleotides matching TRBD1. Germline V lookup: CDR1 MNHNS, CDR2 SASEGT. The CDR3 extends over 18 amino acids. V lost 3 bases to trimming and J lost 3 bases; unmatched junction nucleotides: 12. CDR3 DNA: TGTGCCAGCAGTGATCCCACGGGACAGGGCTTTAACAATCAGCCCCAGCATTTT. Amino acid sequence: CASSDPTGQGFNNQPQHF.

This clonotype appeared a few times. The chain combines TRBV12-3 or TRBV12-4 with TRBJ2-5; maybe TRBD1 (6 bases). This CDR3 is built from 15 residues. Trimming removed 5 bases at V and 5 bases at J, with 18 bases between. CDR3 amino acids: CASSANRERGETQYF. The CDR3 DNA reads as TGTGCCAGCAGTGCAAACAGGGAAAGGGGGGAGACCCAGTACTTC.